The clone carrying this TCR beta chain appeared many times. Its antigen is as yet unknown. The sample's time point: longitudinal time-point 1 (baseline). Unsorted libraries were prepared from 2 million PBMCs that had been stored at -80 C. The data are from a study of neurological immune-mediated disorders. Study observations and caveats: Because no CDR3 amino acid sequences were shared across subjects by expanded clones, private repertoires were suggested in all groups. Healthy controls had more TCR clonal expansion than multiple sclerosis, which showed the least, whereas HTLV-1-associated myelopathy showed the most.

In each sequencing run, over 170 million TCR-beta sequences were generated from 15-18 subjects. TCRdb re-called the 5' RACE reads through MiXCR, storing one row per CDR3 protein. The table includes tens of thousands of distinct CDR3 sequences, about an eighth detected once. Sequenced input: PBMCs. The receptor comes from a female donor with HTLV-1-associated myelopathy (HAM/TSP).

The chain's CDR3 is CASSFLATGELFF. CDR3 nucleotide sequence: TGTGCCAGCAGTTTTCTGGCCACCGGGGAGCTGTTTTTT. V and J are TRBV12-3 or TRBV12-4 and TRBJ2-2, with D unresolved. This CDR3 has 13 amino acids. Between the trimmed V and J ends, which lost 3 bases and 4 bases, there was a span of 6 bases.